These 13 T cell receptor beta chains originate from one sample sequenced in a study of T-cell reconstitution after alpha-beta-depleted transplantation in children. A library of TCRbeta sequences, prepared with unique molecular identifiers, was generated. TCRdb redid the calling of the PCR reads with MiXCR, one entry per CDR3 protein. The data hold 380,000 or so distinct CDR3 sequences, with about an eighth observed a single time. The material sequenced was PBMCs, taken from the stem cell graft. The receptors originated from a human donor who donated a stem cell graft to a child with Fanconi anemia.

The CDR3 protein is CASSPTGGWDTGELFF. The CDR3 DNA follows: TGTGCCAGCAGCCCTACAGGGGGTTGGGACACCGGGGAGCTGTTTTTT. This rearrangement joins TRBV9 to TRBJ2-2; TRBD1 agrees at 8 bases. Losses at the gene ends were 4 bases for V and 3 bases for J; bases not matched to a gene: 8. CDR1 and CDR2 from the germline V gene are SGDLS and YYNGEE. The CDR3 totals 16 residues.

This clonotype was counted many times. The rearrangement joins TRBV4-3 to TRBJ2-7, with D uncertain. The CDR3 consists of 14 residues. Germline V gene sequence: CDR1 LGHNA, CDR2 YSLEER. V gave up 0 bases and J gave up 2 bases, with 8 bases separating them. CDR3 sequence reads: CASSQDGYTYEQYF. CDR3 bases: TGCGCCAGCAGCCAAGATGGCTATACCTACGAGCAGTACTTC.

In its sample, this clonotype was seen a few times. The V and J genes are TRBV6-1 and TRBJ2-7; D remains unclear. The CDR3 totals 12 residues. Germline V CDR1 and CDR2: MNHNS, SASEGT. CDR3 DNA: TGCGCTCCCCTAAAATACGGTGGCGAGCAGTACGTC. It is translated as CAPLKYGGEQYV.

As concerns this clonotype: Germline is not matched at one junction end, which may reflect a read error. The CDR3 here is CASSQEGQGGNSPLHF. CDR3 in DNA: TGTGCCAGCAGCCAAGAAGGACAGGGAGGCAATTCGCCCCTCCACTTT. The chain joins TRBV4-2 to TRBJ1-6, with TRBD1 matching 8 bases. Germline V gene lookup returns CDR1 LGHNA and CDR2 YNFKEQ. The CDR3 consists of 16 residues.

This clonotype has at least ten counts. CDR3: CASSLERGVVHEQFF. CDR3 nucleotide sequence: TGTGCCAGCAGCTTAGAGCGGGGGGTAGTCCATGAGCAGTTCTTC. The chain recombines TRBV7-2 with TRBJ2-1, with 9 positions matching TRBD2. The ends lost 1 base at V and 8 bases at J; junction bases unmatched: 6. The CDR3 has 15 residues. Looked up from germline, CDR1 is SGHTA and CDR2 is FQGNSA.

On this clonotype: One end of the junction does not line up with germline, which may come from a read error. The rearrangement links TRBV7-9 to TRBJ2-1; 7 bases are a match to TRBD2. Germline-derived CDR1 and CDR2 are SEHNR and FQNEAQ (reference sequence). The CDR3 extends over 16 amino acids. CDR3 nucleotide sequence: TGTGCCAGCAGCCCCCGGGCGGGAGAAACCTACAATGATCAGTTCTTC. This gives the protein CASSPRAGETYNDQFF.

The J gene is TRBJ2-3, the V gene TRBV2; the match to TRBD1 covers 7 bases. Germline loops: CDR1 SNHLY, CDR2 FYNNEI. The CDR3 totals 16 residues. The J segment lost 4 bases and the V segment lost 3 bases, leaving 10 bases of the junction unmatched. CDR3 DNA sequence: TGTGCCAGCAGTGAGAGTTCAGGGGGTTTCGCAGATACGCAGTATTTT. Protein product: CASSESSGGFADTQYF.

This clonotype has just a few counts. The rearrangement joins TRBV6-5 to TRBJ2-5; D not resolved. CDR3 size: 17 residues. Trimming stripped 2 bases from V and 1 base from J, with 17 bases between. CDR1 is MNHEY and CDR2 is SVGAGI in the germline V gene. The CDR3 reads CASSYGPFVNGQETQYF. The DNA of the CDR3 is TGTGCCAGCAGTTACGGGCCCTTTGTAAACGGCCAAGAGACCCAGTACTTC.

This clonotype came up a few times. The chain couples TRBV7-2 to TRBJ1-6; possibly TRBD1 for D (6 bases). Germline V gene lookup returns CDR1 SGHTA and CDR2 FQGNSA. V dropped 3 bases and J dropped 8 bases, with 11 bases sitting between them. The CDR3 has 14 residues. Here the CDR3 DNA reads TGTGCCAGCAGCTTTCGGGGGCTTGATTCACCCCTCCACTTT. It encodes CASSFRGLDSPLHF.

There are many counts of this clonotype. The chain carries TRBV5-1 and TRBJ1-2; D remains unclear. This CDR3 has 15 amino acids. Trimming cost V 0 bases and J 4 bases, with 13 bases left between them. The V gene's germline CDR1 is SGHRS and CDR2 YFSETQ. Here the CDR3 DNA reads TGCGCCAGCAGCTTGGCCCCAAACTTAATCTATGGCTACACCTTC. Encoded protein: CASSLAPNLIYGYTF.

This clonotype was recorded a few times. The chain couples TRBV5-1 to TRBJ2-7; TRBD1 agrees at 7 bases. Germline V gene data show CDR1 as SGHRS and CDR2 as YFSETQ. This CDR3 is 14 amino acids long. With 4 bases clipped from V and 6 bases from J, the junction kept 10 bases outside the gene matches. The CDR3 is CASSGGQTFSEQYF. In DNA form, the CDR3 reads TGCGCCAGCAGCGGGGGACAGACCTTCTCCGAGCAGTACTTC.

This clonotype has only a few counts. The chain joins TRBV20-1 to TRBJ2-3, with D unclear. The CDR3 covers 12 residues. CDR1 is DFQATT, CDR2 SNEGSKA, per germline (reference sequence). V was pared by 6 bases and J by 6 bases, with 13 bases between. The chain's CDR3 is CSARPGPDTQYF. The CDR3 coding sequence is TGCAGTGCCAGACCCGGCCCCGATACGCAGTATTTT.

This clonotype was seen ten or more times. The chain couples TRBV12-3 or TRBV12-4 to TRBJ1-2, with 7 bases matching TRBD1. Trimming at V came to 5 bases and at J to 7 bases, leaving 7 bases not matched to a gene. The CDR3 runs 13 residues. CDR3 DNA: TGTGCCAGCAGTCACAGGGGCCCCGGTGGCTACACCTTC. Translation: CASSHRGPGGYTF.